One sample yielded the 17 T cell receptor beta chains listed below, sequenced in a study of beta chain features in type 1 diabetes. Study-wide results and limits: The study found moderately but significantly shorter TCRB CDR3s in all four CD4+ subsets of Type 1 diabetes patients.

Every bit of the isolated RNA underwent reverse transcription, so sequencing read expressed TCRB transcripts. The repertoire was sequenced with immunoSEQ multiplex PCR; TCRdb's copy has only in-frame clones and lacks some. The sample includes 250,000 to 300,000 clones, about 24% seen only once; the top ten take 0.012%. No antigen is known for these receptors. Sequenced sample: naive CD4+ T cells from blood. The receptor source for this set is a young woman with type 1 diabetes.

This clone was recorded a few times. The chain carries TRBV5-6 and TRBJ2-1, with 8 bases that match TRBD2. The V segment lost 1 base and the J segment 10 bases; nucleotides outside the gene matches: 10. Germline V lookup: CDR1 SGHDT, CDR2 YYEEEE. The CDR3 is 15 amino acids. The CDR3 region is CASSLKLLAVREQFF. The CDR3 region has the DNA TGTGCCAGCAGCTTGAAATTACTAGCGGTCAGGGAGCAGTTCTTC.

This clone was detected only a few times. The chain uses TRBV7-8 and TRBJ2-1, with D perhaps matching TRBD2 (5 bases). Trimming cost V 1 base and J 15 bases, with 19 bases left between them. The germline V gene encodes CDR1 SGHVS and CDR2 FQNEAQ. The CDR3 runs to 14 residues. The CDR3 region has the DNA TGTGCCAGCAGCTTAGTCTACGGGATCAGTTTAGGGTTCTTC. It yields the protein CASSLVYGISLGFF.

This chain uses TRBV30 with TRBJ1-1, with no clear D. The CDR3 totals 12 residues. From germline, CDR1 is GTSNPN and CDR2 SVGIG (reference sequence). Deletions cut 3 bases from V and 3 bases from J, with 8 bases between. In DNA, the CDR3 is TGTGCCTGGAGCCTTCAGTACACTGAAGCTTTCTTT. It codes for CAWSLQYTEAFF.

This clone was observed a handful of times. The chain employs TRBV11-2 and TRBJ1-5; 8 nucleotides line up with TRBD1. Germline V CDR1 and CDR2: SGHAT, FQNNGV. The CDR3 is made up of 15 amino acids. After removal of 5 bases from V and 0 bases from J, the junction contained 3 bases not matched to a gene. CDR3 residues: CASSRGQGSNQPQHF. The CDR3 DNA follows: TGTGCCAGCAGCCGAGGACAGGGTAGCAATCAGCCCCAGCATTTT.

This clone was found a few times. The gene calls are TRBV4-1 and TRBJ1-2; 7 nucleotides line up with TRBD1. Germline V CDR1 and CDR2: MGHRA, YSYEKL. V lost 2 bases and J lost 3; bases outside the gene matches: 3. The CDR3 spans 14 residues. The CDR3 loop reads CASSQRQGDYGYTF. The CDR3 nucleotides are TGCGCCAGCAGCCAAAGACAGGGCGACTATGGCTACACCTTC.

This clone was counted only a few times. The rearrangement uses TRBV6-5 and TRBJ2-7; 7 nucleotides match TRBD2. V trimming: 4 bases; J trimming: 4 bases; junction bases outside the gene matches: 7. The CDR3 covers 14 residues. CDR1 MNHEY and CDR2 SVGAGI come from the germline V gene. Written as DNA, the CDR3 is TGTGCCAGCAGTTTAGCGGGCTCAGGATACGAGCAGTACTTC. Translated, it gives CASSLAGSGYEQYF.

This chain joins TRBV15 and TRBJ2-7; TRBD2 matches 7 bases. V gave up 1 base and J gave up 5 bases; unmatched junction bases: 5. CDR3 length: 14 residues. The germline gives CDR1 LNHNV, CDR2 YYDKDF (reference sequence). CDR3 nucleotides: TGTGCCACCAGCAGAGCGGGAGGTCCCCACGAGCAGTACTTC. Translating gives CATSRAGGPHEQYF.

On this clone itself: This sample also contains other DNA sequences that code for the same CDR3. The CDR3 region is CASSLLAGETGELFF. The CDR3 DNA reads TGCGCCAGCAGCTTGCTAGCGGGAGAAACCGGGGAGCTGTTTTTT. This rearrangement joins TRBV5-1 to TRBJ2-2, with 10 bases aligning to TRBD2. Per germline, CDR1 SGHRS and CDR2 YFSETQ. CDR3 length: 15 residues. Trimming took 1 base from V and 5 from J; bases not matched to a gene: 2.

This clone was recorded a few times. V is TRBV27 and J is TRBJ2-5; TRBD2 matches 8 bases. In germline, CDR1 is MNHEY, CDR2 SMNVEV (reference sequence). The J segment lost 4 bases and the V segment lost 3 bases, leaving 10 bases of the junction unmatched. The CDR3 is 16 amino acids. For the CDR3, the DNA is TGTGCCAGCAGTTTTCGTGCCCTAAGCGGGAGAGAGACCCAGTACTTC. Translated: CASSFRALSGRETQYF.

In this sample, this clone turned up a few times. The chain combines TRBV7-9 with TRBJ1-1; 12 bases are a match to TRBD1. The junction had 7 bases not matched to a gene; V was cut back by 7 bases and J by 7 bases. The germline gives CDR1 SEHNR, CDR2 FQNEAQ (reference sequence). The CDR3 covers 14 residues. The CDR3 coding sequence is TGTGCCAGCATCCCGGGACAGGGGGCGGGTGAAGCTTTCTTT. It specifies CASIPGQGAGEAFF.

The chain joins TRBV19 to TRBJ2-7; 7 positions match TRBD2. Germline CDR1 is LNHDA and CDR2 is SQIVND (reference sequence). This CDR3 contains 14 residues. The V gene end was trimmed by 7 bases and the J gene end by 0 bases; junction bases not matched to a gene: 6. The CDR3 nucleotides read TGTGCCAGTAAATCTAGCGGAACCTCCTACGAGCAGTACTTC. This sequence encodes CASKSSGTSYEQYF.

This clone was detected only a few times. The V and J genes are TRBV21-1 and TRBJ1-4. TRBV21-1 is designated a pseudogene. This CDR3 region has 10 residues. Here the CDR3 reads CASRDEKLFF. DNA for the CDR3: TGTGCCAGCCGTGATGAAAAACTGTTTTTT.

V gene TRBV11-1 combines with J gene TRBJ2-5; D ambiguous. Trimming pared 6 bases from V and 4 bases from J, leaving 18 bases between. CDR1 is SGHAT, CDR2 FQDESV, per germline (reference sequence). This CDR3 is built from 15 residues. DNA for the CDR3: TGTGCCAGCAGTTCCCAGGTTTTGACGATAGAGACCCAGTACTTC. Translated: CASSSQVLTIETQYF.

The CDR3 is CASRGDTDTQYF. The CDR3 bases are TGCGCCAGCAGGGGAGACACAGATACGCAGTATTTT. The chain has TRBV5-1 and TRBJ2-3; perhaps TRBD2 as D (5 bases). The germline CDR1 and CDR2 sequences are SGHRS and YFSETQ. Trimming shortened V by 5 bases and J by 2 bases, and 6 bases separated the two germline ends. CDR3 size: 12 residues.

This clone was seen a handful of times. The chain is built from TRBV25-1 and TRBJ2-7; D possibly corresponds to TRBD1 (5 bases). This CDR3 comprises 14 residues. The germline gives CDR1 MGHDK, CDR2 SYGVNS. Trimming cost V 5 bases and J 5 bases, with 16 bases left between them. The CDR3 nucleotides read TGTGCCAGCAGTAACATGGCAGGGTACAACGAGCAGTACTTC. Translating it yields CASSNMAGYNEQYF.

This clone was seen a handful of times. The CDR3: CASSLRQDNQPQHF. DNA of the CDR3: TGTGCCAGCAGTCTACGACAGGACAATCAGCCCCAGCATTTT. J is TRBJ1-5 and V is TRBV28; D is possibly TRBD1 (6 bases). Germline CDR1 and CDR2: MDHEN and SYDVKM. The germline V and J ends were trimmed by 5 bases and 3 bases, with 11 bases remaining between them. The CDR3 is 14 amino acids.

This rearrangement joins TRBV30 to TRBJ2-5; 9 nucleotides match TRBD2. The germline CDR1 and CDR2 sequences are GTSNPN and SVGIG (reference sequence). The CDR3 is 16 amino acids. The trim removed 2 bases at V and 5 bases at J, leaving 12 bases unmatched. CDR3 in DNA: TGTGCCTGGAGTCCCTCGGGGACTAGCTTTGGTGAGACCCAGTACTTC. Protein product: CAWSPSGTSFGETQYF.